Presented here are 31 T cell receptor beta chains from one specimen sequenced in a study of T cell repertoires in cytomegalovirus infection (dated by TCRdb to 2018 to 2020). The treatment or condition label of this sample denotes: in vitro stimulation with specific CMV peptide epitopes to enrich CMV-specific T cells. Their specific antigens are unknown. TCRdb shows the sequencer as Illumina HiSeq 1500. Starting from the raw public reads, TCRdb applied fastp trimming at Q25, assembled clones with MiXCR and retained in-frame beta chains. Rows are unified per CDR3 protein, each entry keeping the most common DNA and genes. For this sample there are about 920,000 distinct CDR3 sequences; approximately 31% appear just once. The top ten constitute 11% to 15% of the sample. The sample consisted of cultured CD8+ T cells from PBMCs, taken from culture after CMV antigen stimulation. Every receptor here comes from a human donor in good health (CMV status not recorded). Some clones in this sample may be carry-over from other donors' samples.

This clonotype was counted only a few times. This chain uses TRBV9 with TRBJ1-1; D gene uncertain. This CDR3 has 13 residues. The germline V and J ends were trimmed by 0 bases and 1 base, with 4 bases remaining between them. Germline loops: CDR1 SGDLS, CDR2 YYNGEE. The CDR3: CASSVVTNTEAFF. The CDR3 DNA reads as TGTGCCAGCAGCGTAGTCACGAACACTGAAGCTTTCTTT.

This chain uses TRBV27 with TRBJ1-1; D unresolved. The CDR3 is 14 amino acids. Germline CDR1 reads MNHEY; CDR2 reads SMNVEV (reference sequence). Trimming removed 8 bases at V and 1 base at J, with 14 bases between. CDR3 in DNA: TGTGCCAGCTGCCTGGGTAATGGGAACACTGAAGCTTTCTTT. Its protein is CASCLGNGNTEAFF.

J is TRBJ2-7 and V is TRBV27; D not certain. In germline, CDR1 is MNHEY, CDR2 SMNVEV (reference sequence). V was clipped by 4 bases and J by 2 bases, with 12 bases between them. This CDR3 comprises 14 residues. The CDR3: CASSYGPYPYEQYF. CDR3 DNA: TGTGCCAGCAGTTATGGACCTTACCCCTACGAGCAGTACTTC.

This clonotype was seen a handful of times. The CDR3: CASRSSGAQETQYF. CDR3 bases: TGTGCCAGTAGGTCCAGCGGGGCCCAAGAGACCCAGTACTTC. The J gene is TRBJ2-5, the V gene TRBV19; TRBD2 aligns across 7 bases. The CDR3 runs 14 residues. Germline V gives CDR1 LNHDA, CDR2 SQIVND (reference sequence). Germline trimming cut 6 bases from V and 1 base from J; bases unmatched to any gene: 5. Using reference TRBV19 and TRBJ2-5 for the parts outside the CDR3, the full variable domain is DGGITQSPKYLFRKEGQNVTLSCEQNLNHDAMYWYRQDPGQGLRLIYYSQIVNDFQKGDIAEGYSVSREKKESFPLTVTSAQKNPTAFYLCASRSSGAQETQYFGPGTRLLVL.

The rearrangement joins TRBV28 to TRBJ1-2; 11 bases map to TRBD1. Germline CDR1 reads MDHEN; CDR2 reads SYDVKM. Trimming cost V 8 bases and J 4 bases; bases outside gene matches: 9. CDR3 size: 15 residues. The CDR3 protein is CASGQGALRPYGYTF. As DNA, the CDR3 is TGTGCCAGCGGACAGGGGGCCCTGCGGCCCTATGGCTACACCTTC.

The J gene is TRBJ2-7, the V gene TRBV6-1; 10 nucleotides match TRBD1. Germline V gene lookup returns CDR1 MNHNS and CDR2 SASEGT. The V and J ends lost 9 bases and 0 bases, in that order; junction bases with no gene match: 2. This CDR3 is 13 amino acids long. CDR3 sequence: CASGTGASYEQYF. CDR3 bases: TGTGCCAGTGGGACAGGGGCCTCCTACGAGCAGTACTTC.

V is TRBV11-3 and J is TRBJ2-1, with 9 bases lining up with TRBD2. CDR1 and CDR2 from the germline V gene are SGHNT and YENEEA. The CDR3 length is 16 residues. After removal of 5 bases from V and 2 bases from J, the junction contained 7 bases not matched to a gene. CDR3 nucleotide sequence: TGTGCCAGCAGCCCAGCGGGGGGCCCTCCCTACAATGAGCAGTTCTTC. It translates to CASSPAGGPPYNEQFF. Full variable domain (missing parts from reference TRBV11-3 and TRBJ2-1): EAGVVQSPRYKIIEKKQPVAFWCNPISGHNTLYWYLQNLGQGPELLIRYENEEAVDDSQLPKDRFSAERLKGVDSTLKIQPAELGDSAVYLCASSPAGGPPYNEQFFGPGTRLTVL.

J is TRBJ2-4 and V is TRBV11-3; TRBD1 agrees at 7 bases. CDR1 is SGHNT and CDR2 is YENEEA in the germline V gene. Losses at the gene ends were 4 bases for V and 7 bases for J; bases not matched to a gene: 7. The CDR3 contains 14 residues. In DNA, the CDR3 is TGTGCCAGCAGCTCGCGACAGGGTACCAACATTCAGTACTTC. This encodes CASSSRQGTNIQYF.

The sample holds one count of this clonotype. This sequence joins TRBV9 and TRBJ2-1; 10 bases are a match to TRBD2. The CDR3 totals 18 residues. Per germline, CDR1 SGDLS and CDR2 YYNGEE. J was trimmed by 2 bases and V by 5 bases; bases with no gene match: 13. CDR3 DNA sequence: TGTGCCAGCAGGGGGGCAGCGGGGGGGCCCCCTCCCTACAATGAGCAGTTCTTC. As protein: CASRGAAGGPPPYNEQFF. Full variable domain (missing parts from reference TRBV9 and TRBJ2-1): DSGVTQTPKHLITATGQRVTLRCSPRSGDLSVYWYQQSLDQGLQFLIQYYNGEERAKGNILERFSAQQFPDLHSELNLSSLELGDSALYFCASRGAAGGPPPYNEQFFGPGTRLTVL.

The gene calls are TRBV2 and TRBJ2-3; TRBD1 matches at 10 bases. CDR3 length equals 15 residues. V gave up 6 bases and J gave up 3 bases; unmatched junction bases: 6. Germline CDR1 is SNHLY and CDR2 is FYNNEI. The CDR3 DNA sequence: TGTGCCAGCAGAGACAGGGGGCGCGTGACAGATACGCAGTATTTT. Protein product: CASRDRGRVTDTQYF.

A few counts support this clonotype. V and J are TRBV4-1 and TRBJ1-1; no definite D call. The CDR3 sequence is 16 residues long. Germline V gives CDR1 MGHRA, CDR2 YSYEKL. V was clipped by 3 bases and J by 2 bases, with 16 bases between them. The CDR3 protein is CASSQVVAQTNTEAFF. Written as DNA, the CDR3 is TGCGCCAGCAGCCAGGTGGTGGCCCAGACAAACACTGAAGCTTTCTTT.

This clonotype came up a few times. This chain connects TRBV11-2 to TRBJ1-2; D not certain. CDR3 length: 15 residues. V lost 2 bases and J 6 bases, leaving 16 bases between the germline ends. Germline values: CDR1 SGHAT, CDR2 FQNNGV. The CDR3 loop is CASSLNAMGFDGYTF. DNA for the CDR3: TGTGCCAGCAGCTTAAACGCAATGGGGTTCGATGGCTACACCTTC.

As to this clonotype: The CDR3 does not close with the conserved phenylalanine or tryptophan, likely indicating a read error. This rearrangement joins TRBV12-3 or TRBV12-4 to TRBJ1-1; no clear D. This CDR3 region has 12 residues. V shed 2 bases and J shed 4 bases, with 5 bases lying between them. The CDR3 is CASSLSGTEAFS. The CDR3 region has the DNA TGTGCCAGCAGTTTATCTGGCACTGAAGCTTTCTCT.

Ten or more counts support this clonotype. The V gene is TRBV7-2, the J gene TRBJ1-4, with 9 bases lining up with TRBD1. CDR1 and CDR2 from the germline V gene are SGHTA and FQGNSA. This CDR3 is built from 15 residues. Trimming removed 1 base from V and 7 bases from J; junction bases left unmatched: 4. Here the CDR3 reads CASSLVGTGFEKLFF. CDR3 coding DNA: TGTGCCAGCAGCTTAGTCGGGACAGGGTTTGAAAAACTGTTTTTT.

This CDR3 reads CASSPRRGEYEKLFF. As DNA, the CDR3 is TGTGCCAGCAGCCCCCGAAGAGGGGAATATGAAAAACTGTTTTTT. The rearrangement uses TRBV7-9 and TRBJ1-4; perhaps TRBD1 as D (5 bases). CDR3 length: 15 amino acids. The germline V gene encodes CDR1 SEHNR and CDR2 FQNEAQ (reference sequence). Trimming left V 5 bases short and J 6 bases short, with 16 bases between. The full variable domain, in which reference TRBV7-9 and TRBJ1-4 provide the parts outside the CDR3, is DTGVSQNPRHKITKRGQNVTFRCDPISEHNRLYWYRQTLGQGPEFLTYFQNEAQLEKSRLLSDRFSAERPKGSFSTLEIQRTEQGDSAMYLCASSPRRGEYEKLFFGSGTQLSVL.

This clonotype was counted a few times. This chain connects TRBV25-1 to TRBJ2-1, with D possibly being TRBD1 (6 bases). V lost 1 base, J lost 5 bases, and 15 bases lay in between. CDR3 length: 16 residues. Germline lookup yields CDR1 MGHDK and CDR2 SYGVNS. CDR3 nucleotides: TGTGCCAGCAGTGAATTTAGTACAGGGACAAACAATGAGCAGTTCTTC. It yields the protein CASSEFSTGTNNEQFF.

The J gene is TRBJ2-1, the V gene TRBV7-3; D tentatively fits TRBD1 or TRBD2 (5 bases each). V shed 6 bases and J shed 0 bases, with 12 bases lying between them. Germline V gives CDR1 SGHTA, CDR2 FQGTGA. The CDR3 loop spans 15 amino acids. DNA for the CDR3: TGTGCCAGCAGTGGGGGAGTTGTCTCCTACAATGAGCAGTTCTTC. Amino acids: CASSGGVVSYNEQFF.

DNA of the CDR3: TGTGCCAGCAGTCCCATGAGGACGGGAAATGAGCAGTTCTTC. Translated, it gives CASSPMRTGNEQFF. The chain combines TRBV6-6 with TRBJ2-1; D perhaps matches TRBD2 (5 bases). This CDR3 contains 14 residues. Germline V gives CDR1 MNHNY, CDR2 SVGAGI (reference sequence). The germline V and J ends were trimmed by 5 bases and 7 bases, with 15 bases remaining between them.

This clonotype was picked up a small number of times. CDR3 loop: CSVAEGGQPQHF. The DNA for the CDR3 is TGCAGCGTTGCTGAGGGCGGTCAGCCCCAGCATTTT. This sequence joins TRBV29-1 and TRBJ1-5, with D unclear. The V end lost 4 bases, the J end lost 6 bases, and 10 bases lay between the germline ends. In germline, CDR1 is SQVTM, CDR2 ANQGSEA. The CDR3 length is 12 residues.

The CDR3 protein is CASSYSPREVQGANFNTEAFF. The DNA for the CDR3 is TGTGCCAGCAGTTACTCACCACGGGAAGTCCAGGGGGCGAATTTTAACACTGAAGCTTTCTTT. The chain recombines TRBV6-6 with TRBJ1-1, with 8 positions matching TRBD1. CDR3 length equals 21 residues. With 0 bases clipped from V and 2 bases from J, the junction kept 20 bases outside the gene matches. CDR1 MNHNY and CDR2 SVGAGI come from the germline V gene (reference sequence).

The V and J genes are TRBV12-3 or TRBV12-4 and TRBJ2-2; 9 nucleotides line up with TRBD1. This CDR3 is 16 amino acids long. The V gene end was trimmed by 6 bases and the J gene end by 5 bases; junction bases not matched to a gene: 10. The CDR3 bases are TGTGCCAGCAGCAGGATCGACAGGGGGACAACCGGGGAGCTGTTTTTT. It codes for CASSRIDRGTTGELFF.

This clonotype was observed a few times. V and J are TRBV3-1 and TRBJ1-2, with TRBD1 matching over 7 bases. The CDR3 extends over 15 amino acids. J was trimmed by 4 bases and V by 3 bases; bases with no gene match: 8. The germline CDR1 and CDR2 sequences are LGHDT and YNNKEL (reference sequence). In DNA form, the CDR3 reads TGTGCCAGCAGCCATCGGACAGGATCACCCTATGGCTACACCTTC. It specifies CASSHRTGSPYGYTF. Using reference TRBV3-1 and TRBJ1-2 for the parts outside the CDR3, the full variable domain is DTAVSQTPKYLVTQMGNDKSIKCEQNLGHDTMYWYKQDSKKFLKIMFSYNNKELIINETVPNRFSPKSPDKAHLNLHINSLELGDSAVYFCASSHRTGSPYGYTFGSGTRLTVV.

The count of this clonotype is one. The V call is TRBV5-4, the J call TRBJ2-7; D may be TRBD1 (6 bases). CDR1 is SGHNT and CDR2 is YYREEE in the germline V gene (reference sequence). The germline V and J ends were trimmed by 5 bases and 3 bases, with 18 bases remaining between them. CDR3 length: 15 residues. CDR3 amino acids: CASSFRGELGYEQYF. The CDR3, as DNA: TGTGCCAGCAGTTTCAGGGGTGAGCTTGGCTACGAGCAGTACTTC.

This rearrangement joins TRBV6-5 to TRBJ2-5; 8 bases fit TRBD2. The CDR3 sequence is 14 residues long. Germline loops: CDR1 MNHEY, CDR2 SVGAGI. Unmatched junction bases numbered 8, after V lost 6 bases and J lost 5 bases. CDR3 protein: CASSIGRDGETQYF. In nucleotides, the CDR3 is TGTGCCAGCAGCATCGGGAGGGATGGGGAGACCCAGTACTTC.

The chain links TRBV6-6 to TRBJ1-4; possibly TRBD1 for D (6 bases). CDR3 size: 14 residues. In germline, CDR1 is MNHNY, CDR2 SVGAGI (reference sequence). V was trimmed by 5 bases and J by 7 bases, leaving 14 bases between them. CDR3 nucleotide sequence: TGTGCCAGCAGTCCCCCGGGACATGTTGAAAAACTGTTTTTT. Encoded protein: CASSPPGHVEKLFF.

A remark on this clonotype: A much larger clone differs by one base, so this may be a read error. Because it lacks the conserved phenylalanine or tryptophan at the end, this CDR3 is likely a read error. The rearrangement uses TRBV6-1 and TRBJ2-1, with 13 bases that match TRBD2. Germline V lookup: CDR1 MNHNS, CDR2 SASEGT. The length of the CDR3 is 16 residues. The V and J ends lost 6 bases and 2 bases, in that order; junction bases with no gene match: 4. CDR3: CASSALAGGTYNEQFV. The CDR3 DNA follows: TGTGCCAGCAGCGCACTAGCGGGGGGGACCTACAATGAGCAGTTCGTC.

This clonotype was detected only a few times. The V call is TRBV7-6, the J call TRBJ2-5; TRBD2 might be the D (6 bases). V was clipped by 4 bases and J by 4 bases, with 16 bases between them. This CDR3 is 15 amino acids long. Germline CDR1 reads SGHVS; CDR2 reads FNYEAQ. CDR3 sequence: CASSSRTTPRETQYF. CDR3 sequence (DNA): TGTGCCAGCAGCTCCCGGACTACACCACGAGAGACCCAGTACTTC.

This chain connects TRBV2 to TRBJ2-4; 9 bases fit TRBD1. Germline V gives CDR1 SNHLY, CDR2 FYNNEI. Germline trimming cut 8 bases from V and 0 bases from J; bases unmatched to any gene: 14. This CDR3 spans 18 amino acids. The CDR3 region has the DNA TGTGCCAGCGGAGGGGACAGGGTTGGATCCATAGCCAAAAACATTCAGTACTTC. The encoded protein is CASGGDRVGSIAKNIQYF.

This clonotype was observed a few times. The chain joins TRBV19 to TRBJ2-5; D ambiguous. Germline CDR1 reads LNHDA; CDR2 reads SQIVND (reference sequence). The CDR3 has 16 residues. V was trimmed by 5 bases and J by 5 bases, leaving 21 bases between them. The CDR3 coding sequence is TGTGCCAGTAGTCCCCCCAGGACGGACCTCACCGAGACCCAGTACTTC. Translated, it gives CASSPPRTDLTETQYF.

CDR3 region: CASDPPVSYGYTF. Here the CDR3 DNA reads TGTGCCAGCGATCCCCCGGTTTCGTATGGCTACACCTTC. The chain couples TRBV9 to TRBJ1-2; D is unresolved. CDR3 length: 13 amino acids. Germline CDR1 and CDR2: SGDLS and YYNGEE. Trimming pared 7 bases from V and 5 bases from J, leaving 15 bases between. The full variable domain, rest sourced from reference TRBV9 and TRBJ1-2, is DSGVTQTPKHLITATGQRVTLRCSPRSGDLSVYWYQQSLDQGLQFLIQYYNGEERAKGNILERFSAQQFPDLHSELNLSSLELGDSALYFCASDPPVSYGYTFGSGTRLTVV.

With regard to this clonotype: This may arise from a read error, as a much more abundant clone is one base away. The chain links TRBV7-9 to TRBJ2-1, with TRBD1 as a possible D gene (6 bases). Germline assignment: CDR1 SEHNR and CDR2 FQNEAQ (reference sequence). The CDR3 consists of 14 residues. The chain's CDR3 is CASGFPGVYNEQFF. The CDR3 DNA sequence: TGTGCCAGCGGCTTTCCAGGGGTCTACAATGAGCAGTTCTTC.